This T cell receptor beta chain stems from a study of blood T cell repertoires in COVID-19. As for the study in general: Specimens from acute and convalescent COVID-19 originated in the United States, Italy and Spain. Sources were T cells, B-cell-depleted T cells, or PBMCs; the material itself was cDNA or gDNA.

The CDR3 is 15 residues long. The germline CDR1 and CDR2 sequences are MNHEY and SVGAGI. The V segment lost 3 bases and the J segment 1 base; nucleotides outside the gene matches: 4. Study processing details: Amplification from reference gene primers served as the basis for estimated nucleated cell counts. Sequenced by immunoSEQ multiplex PCR; TCRdb stores in-frame clones only, minus some. That table furnishes V, J and clone size, whereas the DNA furnished D and trimming. Among approximately 92,000 clones listed, about 83% were seen once. The chain joins TRBV6-5 to TRBJ2-3; TRBD1 matches 7 bases. The receptor's source is a man in his 70s with active or convalescent COVID-19. The sequenced material came from peripheral blood. The CDR3 here is CASSYPDRGTDTQYF. CDR3 DNA sequence: TGTGCCAGCAGTTATCCTGACAGGGGCACAGATACGCAGTATTTT.